The 7 T cell receptor beta chains listed next were all sequenced from one sample in a study of preoperative IRX-2 immunotherapy in early breast cancer. Sequencing used immunoSEQ multiplex PCR; TCRdb keeps in-frame clones, though not all of them. The sample lists roughly 93,000 clones, just over 85% seen once, with over 2% in the top ten. Treatment reported: preoperative locoregional IRX-2 cytokine immunotherapy. The source material was tumor tissue, sampled after IRX-2 immunotherapy. The receptors here all came from a human donor with breast cancer.

The J gene is TRBJ1-4, the V gene TRBV5-1, with D possibly being TRBD1 (6 bases). This CDR3 spans 14 amino acids. Germline assignment: CDR1 SGHRS and CDR2 YFSETQ. The ends were cut back, 0 bases at V and 6 bases at J, with 9 bases in the middle. Written as DNA, the CDR3 is TGCGCCAGCAGCTTGGGACAGGTTGATGAAAAACTGTTTTTT. Translated, it gives CASSLGQVDEKLFF.

The J gene is TRBJ2-3, the V gene TRBV14, with 7 nucleotides matching TRBD1. V dropped 4 bases and J dropped 0; count of bases not matched to a gene: 7. The CDR3 loop spans 16 amino acids. The germline V gene encodes CDR1 SGHDN and CDR2 FVKESK. The CDR3 sequence is CASSPLRDSSTDTQYF. The CDR3 DNA is TGTGCCAGCAGCCCACTCCGGGACAGTAGCACAGATACGCAGTATTTT.

V is TRBV19 and J is TRBJ2-2, with D perhaps TRBD2 (5 bases). Germline V gene lookup returns CDR1 LNHDA and CDR2 SQIVND (reference sequence). The CDR3 length is 15 residues. Trimming took off 5 bases at V and 4 bases at J, with 14 bases between the two ends. This chain's CDR3 is CASSGRLRGTGELFF. The CDR3 region has the DNA TGTGCCAGTAGTGGGAGACTCCGCGGCACCGGGGAGCTGTTTTTT.

This chain uses TRBV5-1 with TRBJ2-5, with 7 bases aligning to TRBD2. The CDR3 consists of 14 residues. The germline V gene has CDR1 SGHRS and CDR2 YFSETQ. J gave up 4 bases and V 4 bases, and 7 bases lay outside the gene matches. The CDR3 nucleotides are TGCGCCAGCAGCCCCCAGACTAGCCTAGAGACCCAGTACTTC. It yields the protein CASSPQTSLETQYF.

CDR3 nucleotides: TGTGCCAGCAGCTTGGCATCAGGGTCTACCTACGAGCAGTACTTC. Amino acid sequence: CASSLASGSTYEQYF. The gene calls are TRBV7-1 and TRBJ2-7, with a possible D match to TRBD1 (5 bases). Being an ORF, TRBV7-1 has a function that is uncertain. V lost 4 bases to trimming and J lost 2 bases, with 15 bases between them. This CDR3 is 15 amino acids long.

The genes are TRBV6-8 and TRBJ1-1; TRBD1 might be the D (6 bases). V lost 10 bases and J lost 0, with 9 bases in between. The CDR3 covers 12 residues. Looked up from germline, CDR1 is MNHGY and CDR2 is SAAAGT. The CDR3 DNA sequence: TGTGCCACCGGACAGCTGAACACTGAAGCTTTCTTT. It is translated as CATGQLNTEAFF.

The table lists this clone with a few counts. This sequence joins TRBV28 and TRBJ1-2; TRBD1 matches 7 bases. The CDR3 is 14 residues long. From germline, CDR1 is MDHEN and CDR2 SYDVKM. Trimming cost V 6 bases and J 2 bases; bases outside gene matches: 6. CDR3 sequence reads: CASRTSTGNYGYTF. The CDR3, as DNA: TGTGCCAGCAGAACCTCGACAGGGAACTATGGCTACACCTTC.